The clone carrying this T cell receptor beta chain was detected a few times. Its antigen remains unidentified. TCRdb re-analysed the 5' RACE reads in MiXCR, keeping a single row per CDR3 protein. Among 700,000 or so distinct CDR3 sequences listed, approximately 21% were seen once. The CDR3 totals 13 residues. V lost 7 bases, J lost 6 bases, and 13 bases lay in between. Germline V lookup: CDR1 DFQATT, CDR2 SNEGSKA (reference sequence). This entry is derived from a study of identical twins. Study-wide results and limits: While abundant cord blood beta clonotypes carried fewer insertions, memory repertoires showed no such pattern.

The same specimen was also included in a second study, on T cells expressing NK-cell markers. That study reports: Researchers got TCR beta repertoires out of sorted CD3+CD56+NKG2C+, CD3+CD56+NKG2C- and CD3+CD56-NKG2C+ T cells.

The sequenced sample consisted of PBMCs. The source of this sequence is a woman aged 18-29 years in good health. The chain employs TRBV20-1 and TRBJ1-6; D remains unclear. The CDR3 loop reads CSGSQGFNSPLHF. CDR3 DNA sequence: TGCAGTGGTAGCCAAGGGTTTAATTCACCCCTCCACTTT.